The 10 T cell receptor beta chains listed next were all sequenced from one sample in a study of T cell repertoires in cytomegalovirus infection. From the reads, TCRdb called clonotypes with MiXCR, one entry per CDR3 protein. The sample records roughly 700,000 distinct CDR3 sequences, around a third being singletons. The antigens these receptors bind are not known. The input for sequencing was cultured PBMCs, taken from culture after CMV antigen stimulation. Receptors originate from a human donor in good health (CMV status not recorded). Some clones in this sample may be carry-over from other donors' samples.

This clonotype was recorded a few times. This sequence joins TRBV6-1 and TRBJ1-5; the D gene is possibly TRBD1 (5 bases). This CDR3 comprises 15 residues. V was pared by 1 base and J by 6 bases, with 13 bases between. The germline V gene encodes CDR1 MNHNS and CDR2 SASEGT. CDR3 loop: CASSEGGGIFQPQHF. CDR3 bases: TGTGCCAGCAGTGAAGGGGGGGGGATCTTTCAGCCCCAGCATTTT.

V is TRBV4-3 and J is TRBJ2-7, with D possibly matching TRBD1 (5 bases). CDR1 is LGHNA, CDR2 YSLEER, per germline. Trimming left V 3 bases short and J 3 bases short, with 18 bases between. This CDR3 is built from 16 residues. This CDR3 reads CASSQTQDIHLYEQYF. As DNA, the CDR3 is TGCGCCAGCAGCCAGACACAGGACATACACCTCTACGAGCAGTACTTC.

The genes are TRBV2 and TRBJ2-4; possible D gene TRBD1, 6 bases. CDR1 is SNHLY, CDR2 FYNNEI, per germline. This CDR3 contains 13 residues. V lost 6 bases and J 6 bases, leaving 12 bases between the germline ends. The CDR3 protein is CASRSGQINIQYF. CDR3 bases: TGTGCCAGCAGGAGCGGACAGATAAACATTCAGTACTTC.

This clonotype was seen a handful of times. The V gene is TRBV7-6, the J gene TRBJ2-1; 15 nucleotides agree with TRBD2. Germline V gene sequence: CDR1 SGHVS, CDR2 FNYEAQ. Unmatched junction bases numbered 4, after V lost 4 bases and J lost 9 bases. CDR3 length equals 15 residues. The CDR3, as DNA: TGTGCCAGCAGCTACCGGACTAGCGGGAGGGGTGAGCAGTTCTTC. It is translated as CASSYRTSGRGEQFF.

The chain has TRBV6-1 and TRBJ1-4; 7 positions agree with TRBD1. Germline loops: CDR1 MNHNS, CDR2 SASEGT. Trimming at V came to 6 bases and at J to 3 bases, leaving 10 bases not matched to a gene. This CDR3 has 16 residues. The CDR3 region is CASSRQGFGANEKLFF. The DNA for the CDR3 is TGTGCCAGCAGCCGACAGGGCTTCGGGGCTAATGAAAAACTGTTTTTT.

The table lists this clonotype with a few counts. This chain joins TRBV12-3 or TRBV12-4 and TRBJ2-7, with D perhaps TRBD2 (6 bases). This CDR3 has 13 amino acids. Trimming took off 6 bases at V and 6 bases at J, with 15 bases between the two ends. As DNA, the CDR3 is TGTGCCAGCAGGCGGGACTCAACCATCGAGCAGTACTTC. Protein: CASRRDSTIEQYF.

The CDR3 loop reads CASSTRGGGVEKLFF. For the CDR3, the DNA is TGTGCCAGCAGCACCCGTGGGGGGGGAGTTGAAAAACTGTTTTTT. This chain links TRBV12-3 or TRBV12-4 with TRBJ1-4; a weak D match, TRBD1 (5 bases). With 6 bases removed from V and 7 bases from J, the gap between germline ends came to 18 bases. This CDR3 is 15 amino acids long.

CDR3 nucleotides: TGTGCCAGCAGCTTAGACCTTACTGGGCGGGGGGCCTCCTACGAGCAGTACTTC. Translated, it gives CASSLDLTGRGASYEQYF. The V and J genes are TRBV7-2 and TRBJ2-7; 8 bases agree with TRBD2. This CDR3 contains 18 residues. CDR1 is SGHTA and CDR2 is FQGNSA in the germline V gene. Trimming cost V 1 base and J 0 bases; bases outside gene matches: 11.

The chain has TRBV6-5 and TRBJ1-1; 7 nucleotides line up with TRBD1. The junction had 11 bases not matched to a gene; V was cut back by 6 bases and J by 4 bases. The CDR3 is made up of 15 amino acids. Germline V gene sequence: CDR1 MNHEY, CDR2 SVGAGI. As DNA, the CDR3 is TGTGCCAGCAGAGAGACAGGGCCCGATGTCACTGAAGCTTTCTTT. Its protein is CASRETGPDVTEAFF.

The chain has TRBV6-8 and TRBJ2-1; TRBD1 might be the D (6 bases). The germline V and J ends were trimmed by 9 bases and 0 bases, with 18 bases remaining between them. The V gene's germline CDR1 is MNHGY and CDR2 SAAAGT. This CDR3 is 16 amino acids long. The CDR3 DNA is TGTGCCAGTCCCCATTCGGACAGCAGCTCCTACAATGAGCAGTTCTTC. Translated, it gives CASPHSDSSSYNEQFF.